The rows below give T cell receptor beta chains drawn from one sample of a study of blood T cell repertoires in COVID-19. Data came from immunoSEQ multiplex PCR; TCRdb stores just in-frame clones and leaves some out. The sample includes approximately 270,000 clones, about 89% of them seen just once. Sequenced input: peripheral blood. The receptors were gathered from a man aged 40-49 years with active or convalescent COVID-19. The CDR3 runs from the conserved cysteine through the conserved F or W. The D gene is left open where the match is weak. The listing skips clone size in some rows; elsewhere it reads once, few, many or a size class.

TRBJ2-7 TRBV13 - - CASSLTARGQQYF TGTGCCAGCAGCTTAACAGCTAGAGGGCAGCAGTACTTC
TRBJ2-1 TRBV9 - - CASSVAGVYNEQFF TGTGCCAGCAGCGTAGCGGGGGTTTACAATGAGCAGTTCTTC
TRBJ2-7 TRBV6-2/TRBV6-3 - TRBD1 CASTPPRGPSSYEQYF TGTGCCAGCACCCCTCCCAGGGGGCCCAGCTCCTACGAGCAGTACTTC
TRBJ1-3 TRBV11-2 few - CASSFTGNTIYF TGTGCCAGCAGCTTTACTGGAAACACCATATATTTT
TRBJ2-1 TRBV9 - TRBD1 CASSDRQGPVHNEQFF TGTGCCAGCAGCGACCGACAGGGGCCGGTACACAATGAGCAGTTCTTC
TRBJ2-7 TRBV7-3 once - CASSYAGGRYSYEQYF TGTGCCAGCAGCTATGCCGGGGGACGTTACTCCTACGAGCAGTACTTC
TRBJ1-6 TRBV9 - - CASSVFPGTSSSPLHF TGTGCCAGCAGCGTATTCCCAGGGACTAGCTCTTCACCCCTCCACTTT
TRBJ2-7 TRBV18 - - CASSQPAQGGTYEQYF TGTGCCAGCTCACAGCCGGCCCAGGGGGGAACCTACGAGCAGTACTTC
TRBJ1-1 TRBV29-1 - - CSPKRGRTEAFF TGCAGCCCGAAACGTGGGAGGACTGAAGCTTTCTTT
TRBJ1-5 TRBV7-3 - TRBD1 CASSATGDGQPQHF TGTGCCAGCAGCGCAACAGGGGATGGACAGCCCCAGCATTTT
TRBJ2-7 TRBV11-2 - - CASSLDSRGHYEQYF TGTGCCAGCAGCTTAGATTCCAGGGGACACTACGAGCAGTACTTC
TRBJ2-7 TRBV24-1 - TRBD1 CATSEDRGDEQYF TGTGCCACCAGCGAGGACAGGGGAGACGAGCAGTACTTC
TRBJ1-5 TRBV3-1/TRBV3-2 - - CASSPGSWSNQPQHF TGTGCCAGCAGCCCCGGTAGTTGGAGCAATCAGCCCCAGCATTTT
TRBJ2-7 TRBV13 - - CASTPGTYPPNEQYF TGTGCCAGCACTCCCGGGACTTACCCGCCCAACGAGCAGTACTTC
TRBJ2-7 TRBV18 - TRBD1 CASSPLRQGRAYEQYF TGTGCCAGCTCACCCCTGCGACAGGGGAGAGCCTACGAGCAGTACTTC
TRBJ1-1 TRBV14 - - CASSQGRVSEAFF TGTGCCAGCAGCCAGGGCAGGGTCTCTGAAGCTTTCTTT
TRBJ1-3 TRBV30 - TRBD1 CARTGFGNTIYF TGTGCCCGGACAGGGTTTGGAAACACCATATATTTT
TRBJ2-5 TRBV3-1/TRBV3-2 - TRBD2 CASSQLAGQETQYF TGTGCCAGCAGCCAACTAGCGGGGCAAGAGACCCAGTACTTC
TRBJ1-5 TRBV7-9 - - CASSQSNQPQHF TGTGCCAGCAGCCAGAGCAATCAGCCCCAGCATTTT
TRBJ1-5 TRBV23-1 - - CASSDGERDSNQPQHF TGCGCCAGCAGTGACGGGGAAAGGGATAGCAATCAGCCCCAGCATTTT
TRBJ2-7 TRBV7-6 - TRBD1 CASSLGLDRGYEQYF TGTGCCAGCAGCTTAGGACTGGACAGGGGGTACGAGCAGTACTTC
TRBJ2-1 TRBV13 - TRBD1 CASSEGTGDISYNEQFF TGTGCCAGCAGCGAGGGGACAGGGGATATCTCCTACAATGAGCAGTTCTTC
TRBJ1-2 TRBV10-3 - TRBD1 CAITDGQGGNYGYTF TGTGCCATCACCGATGGACAGGGAGGTAACTATGGCTACACCTTC
TRBJ2-1 TRBV29-1 - - CSVELQGHNEQFF TGCAGCGTTGAGCTACAGGGACACAATGAGCAGTTCTTC
TRBJ1-4 TRBV9 - - CASSAPGRGGEKLFF TGTGCCAGCAGCGCCCCGGGACGCGGGGGTGAAAAACTGTTTTTT
TRBJ1-2 TRBV19 - TRBD1 CASSIQGGFGANYGYTF TGTGCCAGTAGTATACAGGGGGGATTCGGTGCTAACTATGGCTACACCTTC
TRBJ1-2 TRBV6-5 - TRBD1 CASSYRGQGAYTF TGTGCCAGCAGTTACCGAGGACAGGGGGCTTACACCTTC
TRBJ2-7 TRBV27 - - CASSPSRGGVSYEQYF TGTGCCAGCAGCCCATCACGGGGCGGGGTATCCTACGAGCAGTACTTC
TRBJ1-2 TRBV2 - TRBD1 CASSHGTGDGYGYTF TGTGCCAGCAGTCATGGGACAGGGGATGGGTATGGCTACACCTTC
TRBJ2-6 TRBV14 once TRBD2 CASSPPRRGLAGAGANVLTF TGTGCCAGCAGCCCCCCTCGCCGCGGGCTAGCGGGGGCAGGGGCCAACGTCCTGACTTTC
TRBJ2-3 TRBV2 - TRBD2 CASSELELAGTGHTQYF TGTGCCAGCAGTGAACTGGAGCTAGCGGGGACCGGACATACGCAGTATTTT
TRBJ1-2 TRBV2 - TRBD1 CASSDRGNYGYTF TGTGCCAGCAGTGACAGGGGGAACTATGGCTACACCTTC
TRBJ2-2 TRBV5-1 - - CASSLVQTNTGELFF TGCGCCAGCAGCTTGGTACAGACGAACACCGGGGAGCTGTTTTTT
TRBJ1-5 TRBV7-3 few TRBD1 CASSLNRGHQPQHF TGTGCCAGCAGCTTAAACAGGGGGCATCAGCCCCAGCATTTT
TRBJ2-3 TRBV3-1/TRBV3-2 - - CASSQDQGVEHTDTQYF TGTGCCAGCAGCCAAGATCAGGGCGTTGAACACACAGATACGCAGTATTTT
TRBJ1-1 TRBV5-6 - TRBD1 CASSHRGLSGNTEAFF TGTGCCAGCAGTCACAGGGGGCTCAGTGGGAACACTGAAGCTTTCTTT
TRBJ2-2 TRBV9 - - CASSVGGLKLFF TGTGCCAGCAGCGTAGGAGGTCTTAAGCTGTTTTTT
TRBJ1-1 TRBV28 - - CASSPRGGNTEAFF TGTGCCAGCAGTCCCAGGGGCGGGAACACTGAAGCTTTCTTT
TRBJ1-6 TRBV25-1 - - CASSQTLGDNSPLHF TGTGCCAGCAGCCAAACTCTAGGGGATAATTCACCCCTCCACTTT
TRBJ1-4 TRBV5-4 - - CASSLEQGLGANEKLFF TGTGCCAGCAGCTTGGAGCAGGGACTAGGTGCTAATGAAAAACTGTTTTTT
TRBJ1-3 TRBV28 - - CASSHDYPSSGNTIYF TGTGCCAGCAGTCATGACTACCCGTCCTCTGGAAACACCATATATTTT
TRBJ1-5 TRBV18 - TRBD1 CASSPARGMQPQHF TGTGCCAGCTCACCAGCCAGGGGGATGCAGCCCCAGCATTTT
TRBJ1-5 TRBV2 - TRBD1 CASRGDRSNQPQHF TGTGCCAGCAGGGGGGACAGGAGCAATCAGCCCCAGCATTTT
TRBJ2-3 TRBV3-1/TRBV3-2 - TRBD2 CASSTRRGAREGDTQYF TGTGCCAGCAGTACCCGGAGGGGTGCGAGGGAGGGCGATACGCAGTATTTT
TRBJ1-1 TRBV30 - - CAWSEGQAFF TGTGCCTGGAGTGAGGGGCAAGCTTTCTTT
TRBJ2-1 TRBV11-3 - TRBD2 CASSFQWEGWNEQFF TGTGCCAGCAGCTTTCAGTGGGAGGGTTGGAATGAGCAGTTCTTC
TRBJ2-2 TRBV5-1 few TRBD1 CASSSPGGDTGELFF TGCGCCAGCAGCTCACCAGGGGGCGACACCGGGGAGCTGTTTTTT
TRBJ2-2 TRBV12-3/TRBV12-4 - - CASRLVTGELFF TGTGCCAGCAGACTAGTGACCGGGGAGCTGTTTTTT
TRBJ2-1 TRBV7-2 - TRBD2 CASSTGGHNEQFF TGTGCCAGCAGCACGGGAGGGCACAATGAGCAGTTCTTC
TRBJ2-7 TRBV30 once TRBD2 CAWGSGGEQYF TGTGCCTGGGGTAGCGGGGGGGAGCAGTACTTC
TRBJ2-3 TRBV5-1 - TRBD2 CASSLPSSGGADTQYF TGCGCCAGCAGCTTGCCGTCTAGCGGGGGGGCAGATACGCAGTATTTT
TRBJ1-2 TRBV6-1 - - CASSEETDIF TGTGCCAGCAGTGAAGAGACAGACATCTTC
TRBJ1-4 TRBV3-1/TRBV3-2 few TRBD1 CASNPGGIDEKLFF TGTGCCAGCAACCCAGGGGGAATAGATGAAAAACTGTTTTTT